Below, 11 T cell receptor beta chains from the same sample are listed, as sequenced in a study of shared clonotypes between healthy human individuals. Using immunoSEQ multiplex PCR, the repertoire was profiled, and TCRdb retains in-frame clones only, with some absent. This table holds about 2.1 million clones, about 94% found once. Only CD45RO-negative cells positively selected for CCR7 counted as naive CD8 cells, so terminally differentiated effector memory CD45RA+ cells were excluded. The sample consisted of naive CD8+ T cells from PBMCs. All receptors derive from a young man in good health. Some clones in this sample may be carry-over from other donors' samples.

Points on this clone: This specimen includes other DNA sequences encoding the same CDR3. This chain links TRBV6-4 with TRBJ1-2, with 7 bases that match TRBD1. This CDR3 region has 13 residues. The V gene end was trimmed by 0 bases and the J gene end by 6 bases; junction bases not matched to a gene: 1. In germline, CDR1 is MRHNA, CDR2 SNTAGT. The CDR3 here is CASSDSGGNGYTF. The CDR3 region has the DNA TGTGCCAGCAGTGACTCAGGGGGCAATGGCTACACCTTC.

J is TRBJ1-1 and V is TRBV27; maybe TRBD1 (5 bases). Trimming took 3 bases from V and 1 from J, leaving 9 bases between them. The V gene's germline CDR1 is MNHEY and CDR2 SMNVEV (reference sequence). The CDR3 is made up of 14 amino acids. The CDR3, as DNA: TGTGCCAGCAGTTTGGGGACGAGGAACACTGAAGCTTTCTTT. Residues: CASSLGTRNTEAFF.

The chain links TRBV4-3 to TRBJ1-3; D gene uncertain. V was trimmed by 0 bases and J by 4 bases, leaving 10 bases between them. Germline CDR1 and CDR2: LGHNA and YSLEER. The CDR3 loop spans 15 amino acids. CDR3 in amino acids: CASSQDRLGGNTIYF. The CDR3 bases are TGCGCCAGCAGCCAAGATCGTTTGGGGGGAAACACCATATATTTT.

V gene TRBV10-3 combines with J gene TRBJ2-3; D uncertain. The germline CDR1 and CDR2 sequences are ENHRY and SYGVKD. Trimming left V 7 bases short and J 6 bases short, with 14 bases between. This CDR3 has 13 amino acids. This CDR3 reads CAINAGRLDTQYF. As DNA, the CDR3 is TGTGCCATCAACGCCGGCCGCTTGGATACGCAGTATTTT.

The rearrangement links TRBV19 to TRBJ2-5; D is perhaps TRBD2 (6 bases). CDR1 and CDR2 from the germline V gene are LNHDA and SQIVND (reference sequence). The CDR3 is 17 residues long. V shed 3 bases and J shed 5 bases, with 22 bases lying between them. The CDR3 DNA follows: TGTGCCAGTAGTATCCCCAGACGGGGGAGTATTGAGGAGACCCAGTACTTC. It codes for CASSIPRRGSIEETQYF.

Regarding this clone: This same CDR3 is encoded by further DNA sequences in the sample. The chain recombines TRBV27 with TRBJ2-7; a possible D gene is TRBD2 (5 bases). Germline V lookup: CDR1 MNHEY, CDR2 SMNVEV (reference sequence). V lost 2 bases to trimming and J lost 2 bases, with 13 bases between them. The CDR3 has 15 amino acids. In nucleotides, the CDR3 is TGTGCCAGCAGTTTAAGCCCCGGGAACCCCTACGAGCAGTACTTC. Its protein product is CASSLSPGNPYEQYF.

The rearrangement links TRBV4-1 to TRBJ2-7; 12 nucleotides align to TRBD2. Germline-derived CDR1 and CDR2 are MGHRA and YSYEKL. The J segment lost 2 bases and the V segment lost 3 bases, leaving 8 bases of the junction unmatched. CDR3 length: 17 amino acids. The CDR3 loop reads CASSQLPRLAGAYEQYF. The CDR3 coding sequence is TGCGCCAGCAGCCAGCTACCCAGACTAGCGGGAGCCTACGAGCAGTACTTC.

The count of this clone is one. The rearrangement joins TRBV11-2 to TRBJ2-2; 9 nucleotides align to TRBD2. CDR3 length equals 18 residues. Germline V gene data show CDR1 as SGHAT and CDR2 as FQNNGV. With V trimmed by 4 bases and J by 5 bases, 14 bases remained unmatched. This CDR3 is CASSSWGLGLAGTGELFF. DNA for the CDR3: TGTGCCAGCAGCTCATGGGGGCTCGGGCTAGCGGGAACCGGGGAGCTGTTTTTT.

The gene calls are TRBV28 and TRBJ1-5, with D unclear. Germline CDR1 is MDHEN and CDR2 is SYDVKM. Between the trimmed V and J ends, which lost 4 bases and 2 bases, there was a span of 9 bases. The CDR3 sequence is 14 residues long. CDR3 residues: CASSYGSGNQPQHF. The DNA for the CDR3 is TGTGCCAGCAGTTACGGGAGCGGCAATCAGCCCCAGCATTTT.

The chain has TRBV29-1 and TRBJ1-2; D perhaps matches TRBD1 (5 bases). This CDR3 has 11 amino acids. Germline CDR1 reads SQVTM; CDR2 reads ANQGSEA. V lost 1 base and J lost 7, with 7 bases in between. This CDR3 reads CSVEVGTGYTF. The CDR3, as DNA: TGCAGCGTTGAAGTTGGGACTGGCTACACCTTC.

CDR3 sequence: CAIMGAGLAYEQYF. CDR3 DNA sequence: TGTGCCATCATGGGAGCGGGACTAGCCTACGAGCAGTACTTC. The chain carries TRBV10-3 and TRBJ2-7, with TRBD2 matching over 8 bases. The CDR3 length is 14 residues. The ends lost 7 bases at V and 2 bases at J; junction bases unmatched: 7. CDR1 is ENHRY, CDR2 SYGVKD, per germline.